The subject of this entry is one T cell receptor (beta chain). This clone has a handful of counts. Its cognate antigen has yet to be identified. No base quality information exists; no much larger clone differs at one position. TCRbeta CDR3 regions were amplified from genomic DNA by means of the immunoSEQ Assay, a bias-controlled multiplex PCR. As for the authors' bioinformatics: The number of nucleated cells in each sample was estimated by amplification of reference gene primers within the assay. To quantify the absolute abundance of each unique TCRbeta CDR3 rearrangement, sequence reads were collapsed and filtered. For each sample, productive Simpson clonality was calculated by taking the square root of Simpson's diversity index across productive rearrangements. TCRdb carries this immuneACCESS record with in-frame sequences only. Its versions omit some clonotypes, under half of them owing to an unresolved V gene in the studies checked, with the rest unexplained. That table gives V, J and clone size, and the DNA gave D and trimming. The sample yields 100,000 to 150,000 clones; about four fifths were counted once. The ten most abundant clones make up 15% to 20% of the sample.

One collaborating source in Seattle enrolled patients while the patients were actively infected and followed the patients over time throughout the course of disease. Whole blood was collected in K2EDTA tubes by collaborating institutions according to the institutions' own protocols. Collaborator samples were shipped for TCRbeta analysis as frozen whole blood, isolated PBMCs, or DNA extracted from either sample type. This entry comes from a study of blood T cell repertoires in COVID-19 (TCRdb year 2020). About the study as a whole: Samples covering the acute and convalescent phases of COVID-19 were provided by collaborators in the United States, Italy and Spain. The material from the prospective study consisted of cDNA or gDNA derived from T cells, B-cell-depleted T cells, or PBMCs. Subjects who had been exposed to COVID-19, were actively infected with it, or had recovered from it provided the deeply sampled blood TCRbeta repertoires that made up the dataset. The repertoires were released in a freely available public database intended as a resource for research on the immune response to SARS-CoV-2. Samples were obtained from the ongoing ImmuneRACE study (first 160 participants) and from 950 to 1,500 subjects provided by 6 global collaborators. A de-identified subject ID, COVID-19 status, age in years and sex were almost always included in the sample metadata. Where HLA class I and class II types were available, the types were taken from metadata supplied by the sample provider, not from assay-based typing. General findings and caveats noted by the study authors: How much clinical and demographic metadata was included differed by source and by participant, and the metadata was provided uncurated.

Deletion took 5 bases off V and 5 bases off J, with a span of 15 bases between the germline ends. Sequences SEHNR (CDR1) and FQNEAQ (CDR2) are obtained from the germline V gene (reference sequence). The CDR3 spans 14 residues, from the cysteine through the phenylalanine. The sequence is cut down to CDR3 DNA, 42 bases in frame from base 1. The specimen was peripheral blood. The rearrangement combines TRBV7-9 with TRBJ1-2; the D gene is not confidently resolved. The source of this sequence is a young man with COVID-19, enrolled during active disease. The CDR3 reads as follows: CASSLGEGEYGYTF. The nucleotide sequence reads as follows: TGTGCCAGCAGCCTTGGGGAGGGTGAATATGGCTACACCTTC.